Described below is a single T cell receptor (beta chain) sequence and its context. Its antigen is undetermined. This entry is derived from a study of blood T cells in healthy people across ages. General observations from the study: The donors' CMV status was not determined, possibly confounding changes in expanded clonotypes.

The CDR3 has 16 amino acids. The V and J ends lost 1 base and 0 bases respectively, with 13 bases between them. Germline V gene lookup returns CDR1 SEHNR and CDR2 FQNEAQ (reference sequence). Alongside a J-beta primer mix, a sample-barcoded 5' primer served in a second PCR lasting 7 to 11 cycles. Tagging of each cDNA molecule was performed by a template-switch adaptor with 12 random nucleotides. TCRdb processed the 5' RACE reads anew with MiXCR; each CDR3 protein has one entry. The repertoire includes some 1.6 million distinct CDR3 sequences, approximately 32% of them detected once, and 10% to 12% sits in the top ten.

The sample was blood. The rearrangement links TRBV7-9 to TRBJ2-7, with D tentatively TRBD1 (6 bases). The clonotype originates from a woman aged 30 to 39 in good health. The CDR3 coding sequence is TGTGCCAGCAGCTTAGGGTTTTCAGGGGCCTCCTACGAGCAGTACTTC. It is translated as CASSLGFSGASYEQYF.